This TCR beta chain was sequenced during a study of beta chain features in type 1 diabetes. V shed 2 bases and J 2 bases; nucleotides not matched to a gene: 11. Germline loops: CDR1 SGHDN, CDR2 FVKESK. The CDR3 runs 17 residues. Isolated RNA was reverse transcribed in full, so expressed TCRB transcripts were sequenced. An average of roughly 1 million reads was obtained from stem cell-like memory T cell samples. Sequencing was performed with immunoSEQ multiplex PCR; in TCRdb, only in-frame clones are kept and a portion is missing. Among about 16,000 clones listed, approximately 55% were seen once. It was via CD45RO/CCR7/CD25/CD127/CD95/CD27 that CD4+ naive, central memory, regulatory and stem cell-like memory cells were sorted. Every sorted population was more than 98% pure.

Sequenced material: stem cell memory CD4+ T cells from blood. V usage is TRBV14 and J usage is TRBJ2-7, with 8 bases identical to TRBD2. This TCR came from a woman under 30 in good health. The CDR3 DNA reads TGTGCCAGCAGCCAATATTCTCGCGGGACTAGTCCCTACGAGCAGTACTTC. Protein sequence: CASSQYSRGTSPYEQYF.